Detailed here is one T cell receptor (beta chain). Profiling relied on immunoSEQ multiplex PCR, and the TCRdb table lists in-frame clones only, not all of them. This table has 130,000 or so clones, about nine tenths appearing once. This sample is drawn from a study of T cell responses to AZD1222 COVID-19 vaccine. The V end was cut by 1 base, the J end by 4 bases, with 13 bases between. The CDR3 consists of 15 residues. CDR1 and CDR2 from the germline V gene are MDHEN and SYDVKM. The origin of this receptor is an adult who received the AZD1222 COVID-19 vaccine. The chain links TRBV28 to TRBJ1-2; TRBD1 might be the D (5 bases). The sequencing used peripheral blood, collected 28 days after the second AZD1222 dose. The CDR3 bases are TGTGCCAGCAGTTTATATGCTGGGGGTTCCTATGGCTACACCTTC. It translates to CASSLYAGGSYGYTF.